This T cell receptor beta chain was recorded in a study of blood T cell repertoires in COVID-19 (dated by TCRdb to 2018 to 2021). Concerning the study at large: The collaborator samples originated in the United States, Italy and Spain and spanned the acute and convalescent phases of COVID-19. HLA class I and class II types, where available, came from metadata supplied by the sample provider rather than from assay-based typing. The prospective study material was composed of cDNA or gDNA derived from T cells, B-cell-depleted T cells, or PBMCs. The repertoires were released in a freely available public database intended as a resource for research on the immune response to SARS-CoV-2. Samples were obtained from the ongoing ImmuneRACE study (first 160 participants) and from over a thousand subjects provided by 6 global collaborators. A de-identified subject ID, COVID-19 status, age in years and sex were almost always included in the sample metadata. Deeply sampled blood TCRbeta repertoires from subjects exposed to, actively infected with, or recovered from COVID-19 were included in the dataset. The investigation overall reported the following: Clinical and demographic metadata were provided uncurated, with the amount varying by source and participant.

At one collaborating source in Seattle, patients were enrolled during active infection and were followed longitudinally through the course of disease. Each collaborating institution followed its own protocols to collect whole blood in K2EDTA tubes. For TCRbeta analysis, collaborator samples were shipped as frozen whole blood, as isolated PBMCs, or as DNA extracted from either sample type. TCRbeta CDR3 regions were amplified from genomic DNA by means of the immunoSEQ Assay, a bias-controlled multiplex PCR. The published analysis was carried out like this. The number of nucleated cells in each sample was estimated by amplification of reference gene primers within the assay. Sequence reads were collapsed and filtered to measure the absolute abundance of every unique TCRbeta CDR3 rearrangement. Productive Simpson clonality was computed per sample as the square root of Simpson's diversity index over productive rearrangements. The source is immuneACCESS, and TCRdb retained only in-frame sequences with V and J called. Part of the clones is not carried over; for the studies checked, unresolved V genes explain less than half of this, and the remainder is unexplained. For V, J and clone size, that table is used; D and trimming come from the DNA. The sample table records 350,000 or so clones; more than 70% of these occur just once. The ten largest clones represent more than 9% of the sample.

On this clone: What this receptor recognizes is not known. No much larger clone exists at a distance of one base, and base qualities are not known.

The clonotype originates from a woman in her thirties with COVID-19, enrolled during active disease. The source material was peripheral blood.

The CDR3 region: CASSLTDYEQYF. The DNA sequence is as follows: TGTGCCAGCAGCCTCACAGACTACGAGCAGTACTTC. The rearrangement joined TRBV7-2 to TRBJ2-7; no confident D gene assignment can be made. V lost 5 bases and J lost 3 bases; the stretch between them is 8 bases long. The germline V gene supplies CDR1 SGHTA and CDR2 FQGNSA. The CDR3 contains 12 residues, cysteine and phenylalanine counted. Just the 36-base CDR3 DNA is kept, in frame starting at base 1.